The rows below give T cell receptor beta chains drawn from one sample of a study of blood T cell repertoires in COVID-19. Only in-frame clones appear in the TCRdb table, and some are missing; sequencing was by immunoSEQ multiplex PCR. The sample gives approximately 290,000 clones, 80% to 90% of which show up once; roughly 4% is in the top ten. Sequences were obtained from PBMCs or T cells enriched from blood (not recorded which). The receptors here all came from a woman aged 30 to 39 who had recovered from COVID-19. Both conserved end residues are part of each CDR3. The D gene is left open where the match is weak. Clone size is shown for a subset of rows, as once, few, many or a class of expanded clone.

V gene,clone size,J gene,D gene,CDR3 length,CDR3 DNA,CDR3 protein
TRBV29-1,.,TRBJ2-1,.,13,TGCAGCGTTGACAGGGAACTCTACAATGAGCAGTTCTTC,CSVDRELYNEQFF
TRBV30,.,TRBJ1-1,.,17,TGTGCCTGTTACGGACAGAGCGGCCGCCTTTTGTACACTGAAGCTTTCTTT,CACYGQSGRLLYTEAFF
TRBV28,.,TRBJ1-1,TRBD1,14,TGTGCCAGCAGTATCAGACAGGGTCTAACTGAAGCTTTCTTT,CASSIRQGLTEAFF
TRBV4-1,.,TRBJ2-3,TRBD1,16,TGCGCCAGCAGCCTGGGGACAGGGAGCTTCTCCGATACGCAGTATTTT,CASSLGTGSFSDTQYF
TRBV27,.,TRBJ1-6,TRBD1,16,TGTGCCAGCAGCCAAGACAGGGGGCGCAGAAATTCACCCCTCCACTTT,CASSQDRGRRNSPLHF
TRBV29-1,.,TRBJ1-3,.,12,TGCAGCGCCCGAACGGGGGGAAACACCATATATTTT,CSARTGGNTIYF
TRBV19,.,TRBJ1-4,TRBD1,15,TGTGCCAGTAGTTCGCGGACAGGGCGGCGCGAAAAACTGTTTTTT,CASSSRTGRREKLFF
TRBV19,.,TRBJ1-4,.,11,TGTGCCAGTAGTATACGCTCGGAACTGTTTTTT,CASSIRSELFF
TRBV7-8,.,TRBJ2-1,.,16,TGTGCCAGCAGCCTAAGGAGGTTCCCGGTGAACAATGAGCAGTTCTTC,CASSLRRFPVNNEQFF
TRBV15,few,TRBJ2-1,.,16,TGTGCCACCAGCAGAGATTTTGGTAGGACTTTCCATGAGCAGTTCTTC,CATSRDFGRTFHEQFF
TRBV7-9,.,TRBJ1-1,.,13,TGTGCCAGCAGCTTAGGGCTTTACACTGAAGCTTTCTTT,CASSLGLYTEAFF
TRBV5-4,.,TRBJ1-1,.,13,TGTGCCAGCAGCTTGCTTGGGGGGACGGTAGGTTTCTTT,CASSLLGGTVGFF
TRBV6-5,.,TRBJ1-5,TRBD1,14,TGTGCCAGCAGTTACCGGGACAGTTTCCAGCCCCAGCATTTT,CASSYRDSFQPQHF
TRBV30,.,TRBJ2-4,.,15,TGTGCCTGGAGTCCTCTTCTAGCAACCAAAAACATTCAGTACTTC,CAWSPLLATKNIQYF
TRBV27,.,TRBJ2-3,.,15,TGTGCCAGCAGTTTACAACAGGGTCTCGGTGGAACGCAGTATTTT,CASSLQQGLGGTQYF
TRBV5-6,.,TRBJ2-5,TRBD2,18,TGTGCCAGCAGCTTGGCCCCCCTACTAAAGCGGGGGTGGGAGACCCAGTACTTC,CASSLAPLLKRGWETQYF
TRBV5-4,.,TRBJ1-1,.,12,TGTGCCAGCAGACGCGACACAGGGGAAGCTTTCTTT,CASRRDTGEAFF
TRBV7-2,.,TRBJ1-5,TRBD1,14,TGTGCCAGCAGCTGGACCAACCAAGGGGGCCCCCAGCATTTT,CASSWTNQGGPQHF
TRBV7-9,.,TRBJ2-7,TRBD1,15,TGTGCCAGCAGACGCCTGGACAGGGACAAGGGCGAGCAGTACTTC,CASRRLDRDKGEQYF
TRBV7-3,.,TRBJ2-2,.,17,TGTGCCAGCAGCTTACGGGTGAAAGGGGGTCGTCCCGGGGAGCTGTTTTTT,CASSLRVKGGRPGELFF
TRBV19,.,TRBJ1-1,.,13,TGTGCCAGTAGTATAGGACCCAGGACTGAAGCTTTCTTT,CASSIGPRTEAFF
TRBV27,.,TRBJ1-6,.,14,TGTGCCAGCTCGTGGAGCTCCTATAATTCACCCCTCCACTTT,CASSWSSYNSPLHF
TRBV19,.,TRBJ1-2,TRBD1,14,TGTGCCAGTAGTACCCCCTTGACAGGGAGGGGCTACACCTTC,CASSTPLTGRGYTF
TRBV5-1,.,TRBJ1-3,.,15,TGCGCCAGCAGCTTGGCAAGTGCGTCTGGAAACACCATATATTTT,CASSLASASGNTIYF
TRBV19,.,TRBJ2-4,TRBD1,18,TGTGCCAGTAGTATAATATGGACAGGGGGAAAATCCAAAAACATTCAGTACTTC,CASSIIWTGGKSKNIQYF
TRBV11-2,few,TRBJ1-3,.,15,TGTGCCAGCAGCTTAACAATCCACTCTGGAAACACCATATATTTT,CASSLTIHSGNTIYF
TRBV12-3/TRBV12-4,.,TRBJ1-2,.,12,TGTGCCAGCAGCTTTCCAGGTAGTGGCTACACCTTC,CASSFPGSGYTF
TRBV10-3,.,TRBJ1-1,.,15,TGTGCCATCAGTGAGTCCGTCAGGGCCGGCACTGAAGCTTTCTTT,CAISESVRAGTEAFF
TRBV10-2,.,TRBJ2-5,.,17,TGCGCCAGCAGCGGGCCCCTCTCCGGGACTTTAAAGGAGACCCAGTACTTC,CASSGPLSGTLKETQYF
TRBV7-6,.,TRBJ1-4,.,16,TGTGCCAGCAGCTTAGTCGTGTGGGGCGGTAATGAAAAACTGTTTTTT,CASSLVVWGGNEKLFF
TRBV18,few,TRBJ1-5,TRBD1,14,TGTGCCAGCTCCAGGGGGGATAGCAATCAGCCCCAGCATTTT,CASSRGDSNQPQHF